Listed here are 22 T cell receptor beta chains from one sample, sequenced in a study of response to subunit inactivated influenza vaccine. TCRdb processed the RT-PCR reads anew with MiXCR; each CDR3 protein has one entry. The repertoire consists of over 750,000 distinct CDR3 sequences, with roughly 20% occurring once and the leading ten covering about 9.4%. Sequenced material: PBMCs from blood, taken approximately 5 days after vaccination. All receptors derive from a man aged 45-60 years who received an inactivated influenza vaccine.

The chain uses TRBV6-2 or TRBV6-3 and TRBJ2-2; D gene unclear. The V gene lost 0 bases and the J gene lost 7 bases, with 6 bases spanning the gap. CDR1 MNHEY and CDR2 SVGEGT come from the germline V gene. CDR3 length: 13 residues. CDR3 sequence reads: CASSYSTGGELFF. The CDR3 nucleotides are TGTGCCAGCAGTTACTCGACTGGCGGGGAGCTGTTTTTT.

The chain links TRBV12-3 or TRBV12-4 to TRBJ1-1, with D possibly matching TRBD1 (5 bases). Trimming took off 2 bases at V and 0 bases at J, with 10 bases between the two ends. There are 15 residues in the CDR3. The DNA of the CDR3 is TGTGCCAGCAGTTTAAGCAGGGCGTTGAACACTGAAGCTTTCTTT. Encoded protein: CASSLSRALNTEAFF.

The V gene is TRBV7-2, the J gene TRBJ2-7; TRBD1 aligns across 10 bases. Germline CDR1 reads SGHTA; CDR2 reads FQGNSA. CDR3 size: 14 residues. V was pared by 4 bases and J by 5 bases, with 5 bases of the junction left unmatched. The CDR3 protein is CASSSRDRGHEQYF. CDR3 DNA sequence: TGTGCCAGCAGCTCCCGGGACAGGGGCCACGAGCAGTACTTC.

This clonotype was counted between two and nine times. The gene calls are TRBV10-3 and TRBJ2-7, with 11 bases aligning to TRBD2. Unmatched junction bases numbered 4, after V lost 4 bases and J lost 2 bases. CDR1 is ENHRY, CDR2 SYGVKD, per germline. The CDR3 extends over 15 amino acids. CDR3 sequence: CAISAGTSGAYEQYF. The CDR3 bases are TGTGCCATCAGTGCCGGGACTAGCGGAGCCTACGAGCAGTACTTC.

This clonotype was found a few times. The rearrangement joins TRBV29-1 to TRBJ2-7; unclear D gene. Germline loops: CDR1 SQVTM, CDR2 ANQGSEA. Between the trimmed V and J ends, which lost 4 bases and 2 bases, there was a span of 12 bases. The CDR3 runs to 13 residues. In nucleotides, the CDR3 is TGCAGCGTTGCGCAGCGAGCAGCCTACGAGCAGTACTTC. Translating gives CSVAQRAAYEQYF.

The table lists this clonotype with a few counts. The rearrangement links TRBV6-2 or TRBV6-3 to TRBJ2-1; TRBD2 is a possible D gene (5 bases). Trimming removed 5 bases from V and 4 bases from J, with 12 bases in between. This CDR3 is 14 amino acids long. CDR1 and CDR2 (germline): MNHEY, SVGEGT. The DNA of the CDR3 is TGTGCCAGCAGTGGAGGTCAGAGATACAATGAGCAGTTCTTC. This encodes CASSGGQRYNEQFF.

The rearrangement joins TRBV28 to TRBJ1-2; the match to TRBD1 covers 7 bases. The junction had 14 bases not matched to a gene; V was cut back by 5 bases and J by 2 bases. CDR3 length: 17 residues. Germline CDR1 reads MDHEN; CDR2 reads SYDVKM. DNA for the CDR3: TGTGCCAGCAGTACCCTCGTCTCGGACAGGTTGAACTATGGCTACACCTTC. Protein: CASSTLVSDRLNYGYTF.

This clonotype was found a few times. The gene calls are TRBV7-2 and TRBJ1-6; no reliable D call. V lost 5 bases to trimming and J lost 7 bases, with 15 bases between them. CDR1 is SGHTA, CDR2 FQGNSA, per germline. CDR3 length equals 15 residues. The CDR3 protein is CASSPLPGSNSPLHF. The CDR3 DNA reads TGTGCCAGCAGCCCCCTCCCAGGATCCAATTCACCCCTCCACTTT.

J is TRBJ1-5 and V is TRBV7-8, with 8 bases that match TRBD1. The V gene's germline CDR1 is SGHVS and CDR2 FQNEAQ. The J segment lost 0 bases and the V segment lost 4 bases, leaving 2 bases of the junction unmatched. The CDR3 spans 15 residues. This CDR3 is CASSYGTGSNQPQHF. The CDR3 DNA follows: TGTGCCAGCAGCTATGGGACAGGTAGCAATCAGCCCCAGCATTTT.

This clonotype was found a few times. This rearrangement joins TRBV20-1 to TRBJ2-3; the D gene is possibly TRBD2 (5 bases). CDR3 size: 18 residues. Germline V gene lookup returns CDR1 DFQATT and CDR2 SNEGSKA (reference sequence). Deletions cut 5 bases from V and 6 bases from J, with 30 bases between. CDR3 DNA: TGCAGTGCTGACCAACTGGACGGATTGACTACCCAACTCGATACGCAGTATTTT. This gives the protein CSADQLDGLTTQLDTQYF.

At least ten counts were recorded for this clonotype. This chain uses TRBV29-1 with TRBJ1-2; a weak D match, TRBD1 (6 bases). CDR3 length: 14 amino acids. CDR1 and CDR2 from the germline V gene are SQVTM and ANQGSEA. Deletions cut 4 bases from V and 4 bases from J, with 16 bases between. The CDR3 reads CSVAKDSSFYGYTF. The CDR3 coding sequence is TGCAGCGTTGCAAAGGACAGCTCCTTCTATGGCTACACCTTC.

V usage is TRBV7-6 and J usage is TRBJ2-3; the D is unclear. There are 12 residues in the CDR3. Germline loops: CDR1 SGHVS, CDR2 FNYEAQ. The V end lost 4 bases, the J end lost 11 bases, and 13 bases lay between the germline ends. CDR3 bases: TGTGCCAGCAGCTACGTTGGCGATGGGCAGTATTTT. This encodes CASSYVGDGQYF.

This chain connects TRBV3-1 to TRBJ2-7; D not resolved. The CDR3 covers 13 residues. V dropped 4 bases and J dropped 5 bases, with 12 bases sitting between them. The germline gives CDR1 LGHDT, CDR2 YNNKEL (reference sequence). The DNA of the CDR3 is TGTGCCAGCAGCCTCGACCTGCACAACGAGCAGTACTTC. It encodes CASSLDLHNEQYF.

In its sample, this clonotype was seen many times. In DNA form, the CDR3 reads TGCAGTGCTAACCGGGACACTTTCTACAATGAGCAGTTCTTC. It specifies CSANRDTFYNEQFF. The chain links TRBV20-1 to TRBJ2-1; tentatively, D is TRBD1 (6 bases). The CDR3 sequence is 14 residues long. Trimming pared 4 bases from V and 3 bases from J, leaving 13 bases between. CDR1 is DFQATT, CDR2 SNEGSKA, per germline (reference sequence).

The table lists this clonotype with a few counts. The chain's CDR3 is CAISDNSPLHF. In DNA form, the CDR3 reads TGTGCCATCAGTGATAATTCACCCCTCCACTTT. The V call is TRBV10-3, the J call TRBJ1-6; D uncertain. CDR3 size: 11 residues. V was trimmed by 3 bases and J by 6 bases, leaving 0 bases between them. Germline loops: CDR1 ENHRY, CDR2 SYGVKD.

V and J are TRBV20-1 and TRBJ2-5; D is ambiguous. This CDR3 contains 11 residues. From germline, CDR1 is DFQATT and CDR2 SNEGSKA (reference sequence). Trimming left V 2 bases short and J 4 bases short, with 5 bases between. CDR3 sequence reads: CSARIGETQYF. CDR3 nucleotide sequence: TGCAGTGCTAGAATCGGAGAGACCCAGTACTTC.

This clonotype turned up a few times. The J gene is TRBJ2-1, the V gene TRBV7-3; 10 nucleotides align to TRBD2. The CDR3 loop spans 15 amino acids. V was pared by 5 bases and J by 4 bases, with 5 bases of the junction left unmatched. Germline V gives CDR1 SGHTA, CDR2 FQGTGA. In nucleotides, the CDR3 is TGTGCCAGCAGCCAGGGGACTAGCGCGTACAATGAGCAGTTCTTC. Translated, it gives CASSQGTSAYNEQFF.

This chain connects TRBV14 to TRBJ2-5; 13 positions agree with TRBD2. This CDR3 comprises 17 residues. The V segment lost 2 bases and the J segment 5 bases; nucleotides outside the gene matches: 8. Germline CDR1 and CDR2: SGHDN and FVKESK. The CDR3 region has the DNA TGTGCCAGCAGCCAACCCGGGACTAGCGGGATGAGGGAGACCCAGTACTTC. Protein: CASSQPGTSGMRETQYF.

This chain joins TRBV12-3 or TRBV12-4 and TRBJ2-7, with a possible D match to TRBD1 (6 bases). The CDR3 has 13 residues. Trimming took off 6 bases at V and 3 bases at J, with 12 bases between the two ends. The CDR3 loop is CASSSKQGYEQYF. In DNA form, the CDR3 reads TGTGCCAGCAGCTCCAAACAGGGCTACGAGCAGTACTTC.

The chain has TRBV20-1 and TRBJ2-7; a possible D gene is TRBD2 (7 bases). The CDR3 totals 14 residues. In germline, CDR1 is DFQATT, CDR2 SNEGSKA (reference sequence). Trimming stripped 6 bases from V and 2 bases from J, with 17 bases between. CDR3 sequence reads: CSARDLGGPYEQYF. The DNA of the CDR3 is TGCAGTGCCAGGGACCTCGGGGGGCCCTACGAGCAGTACTTC.

The sample holds a few counts of this clonotype. CDR3 nucleotide sequence: TGCGCCAGCAGCCAAGAGCCTCAACAGGGCAACACTGAAGCTTTCTTT. Protein sequence: CASSQEPQQGNTEAFF. V and J are TRBV4-3 and TRBJ1-1; possible D gene TRBD1, 6 bases. The CDR3 extends over 16 amino acids. CDR1 is LGHNA, CDR2 YSLEER, per germline. V dropped 0 bases and J dropped 2 bases, with 13 bases sitting between them.

This sequence joins TRBV7-9 and TRBJ2-7; 11 bases line up with TRBD1. V was clipped by 5 bases and J by 1 base; unmatched bases: 7. The CDR3 sequence is 16 residues long. The V gene's germline CDR1 is SEHNR and CDR2 FQNEAQ (reference sequence). CDR3 nucleotides: TGTGCCAGCAGCCCAGGGACAGGGGGGAAATCCTACGAGCAGTACTTC. Translation gives CASSPGTGGKSYEQYF.